The entry below describes one TCR beta chain. Its target is unknown. These data are taken from a study of beta chain features in type 1 diabetes. Broader study findings: When Type 1 diabetes patients were examined, their TCRB CDR3s proved moderately but significantly shorter in all four CD4+ subsets.

V dropped 6 bases and J dropped 3; count of bases not matched to a gene: 5. CDR3 length: 15 amino acids. Germline loops: CDR1 MNHNY, CDR2 SVGAGI (reference sequence). Every isolated RNA sample was fully reverse transcribed, so sequencing captured expressed TCRB transcripts. Produced via immunoSEQ multiplex PCR; TCRdb's table is partial and in-frame only. Of approximately 250,000 clones in the sample, 16% are singletons; the top ten hold approximately 0.086%. One heparinised blood draw averaging roughly 100 mL was given by each donor. The chain combines TRBV6-6 with TRBJ1-5; 10 nucleotides align to TRBD1. The sample consisted of naive CD4+ T cells from blood. This TCR was recovered from a man aged 30-40 years with type 1 diabetes. CDR3 in amino acids: CASSVTGGFNQPQHF. For the CDR3, the DNA is TGTGCCAGCAGCGTGACAGGGGGCTTCAATCAGCCCCAGCATTTT.